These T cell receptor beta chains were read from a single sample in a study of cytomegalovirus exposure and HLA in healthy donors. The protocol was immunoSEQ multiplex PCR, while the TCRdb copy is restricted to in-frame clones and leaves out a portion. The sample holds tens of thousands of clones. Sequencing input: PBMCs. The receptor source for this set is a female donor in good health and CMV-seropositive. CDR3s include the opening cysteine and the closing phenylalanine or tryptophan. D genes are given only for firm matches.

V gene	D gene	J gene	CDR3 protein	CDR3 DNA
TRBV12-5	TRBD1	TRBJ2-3	CASGPDRGPTDTQYF	TGTGCTAGTGGACCGGACAGGGGGCCCACAGATACGCAGTATTTT
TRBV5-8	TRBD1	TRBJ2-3	CASSLAGGSNTDTQYF	TGTGCCAGCAGCTTGGCAGGGGGCTCAAACACAGATACGCAGTATTTT
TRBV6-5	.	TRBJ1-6	CASSLSSPLHF	TGTGCCAGCAGTCTAAGTTCACCCCTCCACTTT
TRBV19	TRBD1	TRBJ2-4	CASSPKTTGGDKNIQYF	TGTGCCAGTAGTCCGAAGACCACAGGGGGAGACAAAAACATTCAGTACTTC
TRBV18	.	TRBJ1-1	CASSPPTPGSNTEAFF	TGTGCCAGCTCACCACCGACTCCCGGGAGTAACACTGAAGCTTTCTTT
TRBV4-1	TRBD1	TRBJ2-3	CASSHGQGASDTQYF	TGCGCCAGCAGCCATGGGCAGGGGGCATCAGATACGCAGTATTTT
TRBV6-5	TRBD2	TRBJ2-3	CASSSGLAVDTQYF	TGTGCCAGCAGTTCCGGACTAGCTGTAGATACGCAGTATTTT
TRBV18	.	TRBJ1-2	CASSPTERRGYGYTF	TGTGCCAGCTCACCTACAGAGAGAAGGGGGTATGGCTACACCTTC
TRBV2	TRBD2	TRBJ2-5	CASSVAGGRETQYF	TGTGCCAGCAGTGTGGCGGGGGGGCGCGAGACCCAGTACTTC
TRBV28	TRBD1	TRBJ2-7	CASSIQRPGGHEQYF	TGTGCCAGCAGCATTCAAAGGCCAGGGGGCCACGAGCAGTACTTC
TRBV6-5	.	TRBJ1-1	CASSYSPGRTEAFF	TGTGCCAGCAGTTACTCGCCAGGAAGGACTGAAGCTTTCTTT
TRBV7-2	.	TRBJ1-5	CASSLDRNQPQHF	TGTGCCAGCAGCTTAGACAGGAATCAGCCCCAGCATTTT